The entry below gives a single T cell receptor (beta chain) sequence along with its context. The data were taken from a study of blood T cell repertoires in COVID-19. Using immunoSEQ multiplex PCR, the repertoire was profiled, and TCRdb retains in-frame clones only, with some absent. The sample has 320,000 or so clones, roughly 90% seen once. Each recovered donor of Cohort 3 presented with two negative PCRs, clearance, or symptom resolution. This CDR3 region has 15 residues. J was trimmed by 6 bases and V by 1 base; bases with no gene match: 7. Germline CDR1 is SGHDT and CDR2 is YYEEEE. The sequencing sample was made of PBMCs or T cells enriched from blood (not recorded which). The receptor was derived from a man in his 60s who had recovered from COVID-19. This chain joins TRBV5-6 and TRBJ2-7, with 10 nucleotides matching TRBD2. The CDR3 DNA is TGTGCCAGCAGCTTGACAGCGGGAGGGTTCGGCGAGCAGTACTTC. It translates to CASSLTAGGFGEQYF.